This T cell receptor (beta chain) came from a study of OX40 agonist ivuxolimab in advanced cancers. Study results and limitations: Antigen specificity of clonally expanded peripheral T cells was not established. Compared with others, partial responders at 0.1-3.0 mg/kg displayed clonal expansion among the lowest.

Data came from immunoSEQ multiplex PCR; TCRdb stores just in-frame clones and leaves some out. This sample has tens of thousands of clones, with 65% to 90% found just once. Germline values: CDR1 SGHDN, CDR2 FVKESK. This CDR3 spans 12 amino acids. The V and J ends lost 2 bases and 6 bases respectively, with 8 bases between them. If patients had autoimmune disease history or systemic immunosuppression, they were excluded. This clone was observed a handful of times. Antigen unknown. This chain links TRBV14 with TRBJ2-7; no clear D. This TCR was sampled from an adult with an advanced solid tumor such as melanoma, head and neck, liver or kidney cancer. The specimen comprised CD4+ or CD8+ T cells sorted from blood, sampled in a trial of the OX40 agonist ivuxolimab. CDR3: CASSQQASEQYF. CDR3 in DNA: TGTGCCAGCAGCCAACAGGCTTCCGAGCAGTACTTC.